Listed here are 10 T cell receptor beta chains from one sample, sequenced in a study of blood T cell repertoires in COVID-19. Method: immunoSEQ multiplex PCR; TCRdb's copy keeps in-frame clones and lacks some. The sample consists of around 300,000 clones, 85% to 90% of them appearing once. Sequenced input: peripheral blood. The source is a woman in her thirties with COVID-19, enrolled during active disease.

The chain joins TRBV2 to TRBJ2-1; 7 nucleotides agree with TRBD2. Trimming cost V 3 bases and J 3 bases; bases outside gene matches: 11. Germline values: CDR1 SNHLY, CDR2 FYNNEI. This CDR3 has 17 amino acids. Here the CDR3 reads CASSDRLERDLYNEQFF. CDR3 sequence (DNA): TGTGCCAGCAGTGATAGGTTGGAGCGGGACCTCTACAATGAGCAGTTCTTC.

The V gene is TRBV5-1, the J gene TRBJ1-4; a weak D match, TRBD1 (5 bases). This CDR3 region has 12 residues. Germline CDR1 SGHRS, CDR2 YFSETQ. The ends were cut back, 0 bases at V and 12 bases at J, with 9 bases in the middle. CDR3 nucleotide sequence: TGCGCCAGCAGCTTGGATTGGGGGGAACTGTTTTTT. The encoded protein is CASSLDWGELFF. The variable domain in full, with the rest retrieved from reference TRBV5-1 and TRBJ1-4, is KAGVTQTPRYLIKTRGQQVTLSCSPISGHRSVSWYQQTPGQGLQFLFEYFSETQRNKGNFPGRFSGRQFSNSRSEMNVSTLELGDSALYLCASSLDWGELFFGSGTQLSVL.

The V gene is TRBV6-5, the J gene TRBJ1-6; the match to TRBD1 covers 9 bases. With 7 bases clipped from V and 6 bases from J, the junction kept 7 bases outside the gene matches. The CDR3 loop spans 15 amino acids. From germline, CDR1 is MNHEY and CDR2 SVGAGI. The CDR3 region is CASNSGTGPNSPLHF. DNA for the CDR3: TGTGCCAGCAACAGCGGGACAGGGCCTAATTCACCCCTCCACTTT.

The chain links TRBV5-1 to TRBJ1-2; 7 bases line up with TRBD1. Unmatched junction bases numbered 11, after V lost 3 bases and J lost 6 bases. The CDR3 length is 15 residues. CDR1 SGHRS and CDR2 YFSETQ come from the germline V gene. The CDR3 coding sequence is TGCGCCAGCAGCTCCCTGGAGGGGGCAGGCAATGGCTACACCTTC. Translation: CASSSLEGAGNGYTF.

The V and J genes are TRBV12-1 and TRBJ1-6; the D call of TRBD1 is as the table states it, not checked on the DNA. TRBV12-1 is noted as a pseudogene. The CDR3 is 14 amino acids. The DNA for the CDR3 is TGTGCCAGCACCCCCCGGACAGGGGGAAAACCCCTCCACTTT. Its translation: CASTPRTGGKPLHF.

This sequence joins TRBV6-5 and TRBJ1-1; TRBD1 matches at 12 bases. This CDR3 comprises 13 residues. After removal of 6 bases from V and 9 bases from J, the junction contained 5 bases not matched to a gene. CDR1 MNHEY and CDR2 SVGAGI come from the germline V gene. The DNA of the CDR3 is TGTGCCAGCAGGACCGGGACAGGGGGCAAAGCTTTCTTT. Encoded protein: CASRTGTGGKAFF.

This clone was found a few times. V usage is TRBV12-3 or TRBV12-4 and J usage is TRBJ2-5; D call uncertain. Trimming cost V 3 bases and J 4 bases, with 9 bases left between them. The CDR3 is 13 residues long. CDR3 in DNA: TGTGCCAGCAGTTTTGGCCATCCAGAGACCCAGTACTTC. Protein: CASSFGHPETQYF.

The CDR3: CASSRTTFNNSPLHF. In DNA form, the CDR3 reads TGTGCCAGCAGCCGGACAACTTTCAATAATTCACCCCTCCACTTT. V usage is TRBV6-5 and J usage is TRBJ1-6; TRBD1 is a possible D gene (5 bases). CDR3 length: 15 residues. Trimming pared 6 bases from V and 5 bases from J, leaving 14 bases between. Germline V lookup: CDR1 MNHEY, CDR2 SVGAGI.

The rearrangement links TRBV3-1 (or the pseudogene TRBV3-2) to TRBJ2-7; unclear D gene. This CDR3 is 12 amino acids long. The V end lost 0 bases, the J end lost 7 bases, and 7 bases lay between the germline ends. Germline loops: CDR1 LGHDT, CDR2 YNNKEL (reference sequence). The CDR3 sequence: CASSQDPGEQYF. The CDR3 coding sequence is TGTGCCAGCAGCCAAGATCCCGGGGAGCAGTACTTC.

The CDR3 nucleotides read TGTGCCATCAGTTCTACTAGCGGGAGATCTGATGAGCAGTTCTTC. Its translation is CAISSTSGRSDEQFF. V is TRBV10-3 and J is TRBJ2-1, with 11 bases matching TRBD2. Germline V gives CDR1 ENHRY, CDR2 SYGVKD. CDR3 length: 15 residues. Trimming removed 5 bases from V and 8 bases from J; junction bases left unmatched: 8.